The present T cell receptor beta chain was sequenced within a study of blood T cells in healthy people across ages. Total RNA extracted from each sample amounted to at least 5.5 micrograms. The count of this clonotype is one. CDR1 LGHDT and CDR2 YNNKEL come from the germline V gene (reference sequence). Between the trimmed V and J ends, which lost 3 bases and 6 bases, there was a span of 14 bases. This CDR3 has 14 amino acids. Using a J-beta primer mix together with a sample-barcoded 5' primer, a second PCR was run for roughly 6 to 11 cycles. TCRdb ran MiXCR on the 5' RACE reads and lists one entry per CDR3 protein. The sample comprises approximately 1.5 million distinct CDR3 sequences, about 35% of which are singletons, and about 11% rests with the top ten.

V usage is TRBV3-1 and J usage is TRBJ1-2; a weak D match, TRBD1 (5 bases). The sequencing input was blood. This sequence was found in a woman aged 25 to 39 in good health. CDR3 loop: CASSQGEGTNGYTF. The DNA for the CDR3 is TGTGCCAGCAGCCAGGGGGAGGGGACTAATGGCTACACCTTC.